The 15 T cell receptor beta chains below come from one sample, sequenced in a study of shared clonotypes between healthy human individuals. Profiled with immunoSEQ multiplex PCR; TCRdb holds only in-frame clones, not every one. The sample has 2.3 million or so clones, more than 85% seen once. Sequencing was done on a sample of naive CD4+ T cells from PBMCs. Sample subset: CD45RA+ positively selected. The receptor source for this set is a man aged 18 to 30 in good health. Some clones in this sample may be carry-over from other donors' samples.

Comments on this clone: In the same sample, other DNA sequences code for this CDR3. This sequence joins TRBV5-1 and TRBJ2-2, with a weak D call TRBD1 (6 bases). V was clipped by 4 bases and J by 4 bases, with 8 bases between them. The length of the CDR3 is 13 residues. The germline V gene encodes CDR1 SGHRS and CDR2 YFSETQ. For the CDR3, the DNA is TGCGCCAGCAGCCCGACAGGCACCGGGGAGCTGTTTTTT. Its translation is CASSPTGTGELFF.

As for this clone: Distinct nucleotide sequences in the sample also encode this CDR3. The rearrangement joins TRBV5-1 to TRBJ1-1; D remains ambiguous. Trimming removed 0 bases at V and 0 bases at J, with 9 bases between. CDR3 length: 15 amino acids. CDR1 is SGHRS, CDR2 YFSETQ, per germline. CDR3 in amino acids: CASSLVPGLNTEAFF. The CDR3 DNA reads as TGCGCCAGCAGCTTGGTGCCCGGGCTGAACACTGAAGCTTTCTTT.

The gene calls are TRBV6-1 and TRBJ2-5, with D possibly matching TRBD1 (5 bases). CDR3 length equals 15 residues. V lost 3 bases to trimming and J lost 1 base, with 12 bases between them. Germline values: CDR1 MNHNS, CDR2 SASEGT. The CDR3 loop reads CASSEAGWGQETQYF. The CDR3 nucleotides are TGTGCCAGCAGTGAGGCAGGGTGGGGCCAAGAGACCCAGTACTTC.

This chain uses TRBV11-1 with TRBJ2-2; no clear D. CDR3 length equals 15 residues. From germline, CDR1 is SGHAT and CDR2 FQDESV (reference sequence). V lost 3 bases to trimming and J lost 1 base, with 9 bases between them. The CDR3 DNA sequence: TGTGCCAGCAGCTTTGGTGGAAGGAACACCGGGGAGCTGTTTTTT. It codes for CASSFGGRNTGELFF.

This clone was counted a single time. The chain uses TRBV27 and TRBJ1-2; weak D call: TRBD1 (6 bases). The CDR3 runs 13 residues. CDR1 and CDR2 (germline): MNHEY, SMNVEV (reference sequence). Trimming took 3 bases from V and 8 from J, leaving 13 bases between them. DNA of the CDR3: TGTGCCAGCAGTTTCCTCCCCCAGGGGGGCTACACCTTC. It is translated as CASSFLPQGGYTF.

The chain carries TRBV13 and TRBJ2-5; 9 nucleotides match TRBD2. With V trimmed by 6 bases and J by 5 bases, 13 bases remained unmatched. CDR3 length: 16 amino acids. Germline assignment: CDR1 PRHDT and CDR2 FYEKMQ (reference sequence). DNA for the CDR3: TGTGCCAGCAGAGAGGGGGGAGCGGGAGGTTGGGAGACCCAGTACTTC. It translates to CASREGGAGGWETQYF.

Remarks on this clone: One junction end does not reproduce the germline sequence, and a read error may be involved. In DNA form, the CDR3 reads TGTGCCAGCAGTACAAACAGGGGACCCACAATCTTC. Encoded protein: CASSTNRGPTIF. The chain joins TRBV27 to TRBJ2-1; 7 bases agree with TRBD1. The germline gives CDR1 MNHEY, CDR2 SMNVEV (reference sequence). This CDR3 region has 12 residues.

The gene calls are TRBV4-1 and TRBJ1-5; the D is unclear. Germline V gene data show CDR1 as MGHRA and CDR2 as YSYEKL. CDR3 length equals 15 residues. Trimming removed 1 base at V and 7 bases at J, with 14 bases between. The CDR3 region is CASSQVVGMGQPQHF. Here the CDR3 DNA reads TGCGCCAGCAGCCAAGTTGTGGGGATGGGACAGCCCCAGCATTTT.

The J gene is TRBJ1-2, the V gene TRBV7-3; D perhaps matches TRBD1 (6 bases). The CDR3 consists of 17 residues. V was clipped by 3 bases and J by 4 bases, with 21 bases between them. CDR1 is SGHTA, CDR2 FQGTGA, per germline. The CDR3 here is CASSFNFSKDSAYGYTF. In nucleotides, the CDR3 is TGTGCCAGCAGCTTTAATTTTTCAAAGGACAGTGCCTATGGCTACACCTTC.

Here the CDR3 DNA reads TGTGCCAGCAGTTACAGGGGCACAGATGATACGCAGTATTTT. Translating it yields CASSYRGTDDTQYF. V gene TRBV6-5 combines with J gene TRBJ2-3; D may be TRBD1 (5 bases). Germline V CDR1 and CDR2: MNHEY, SVGAGI. This CDR3 contains 14 residues. Trimming took 2 bases from V and 6 from J, leaving 12 bases between them.

The chain employs TRBV5-1 and TRBJ1-5; D not certain. The CDR3 totals 15 residues. Germline assignment: CDR1 SGHRS and CDR2 YFSETQ. Trimming took off 2 bases at V and 4 bases at J, with 13 bases between the two ends. CDR3 residues: CASSLGPDWNQPQHF. For the CDR3, the DNA is TGCGCCAGCAGCTTAGGTCCCGACTGGAATCAGCCCCAGCATTTT.

The genes are TRBV7-2 and TRBJ2-5; D assignment may be TRBD1 or TRBD2 (5 bases each). CDR1 is SGHTA and CDR2 is FQGNSA in the germline V gene. This CDR3 has 13 amino acids. The V end was cut by 5 bases, the J end by 5 bases, with 12 bases between. The CDR3 spells CASSMGRLETQYF. The CDR3 nucleotides read TGTGCCAGCAGCATGGGACGCCTCGAGACCCAGTACTTC.

The chain links TRBV7-3 to TRBJ2-1; 8 bases match TRBD2. The germline V gene has CDR1 SGHTA and CDR2 FQGTGA. This CDR3 has 14 residues. V lost 1 base to trimming and J lost 7 bases; unmatched junction nucleotides: 3. The CDR3 region is CASSLRVAGNEQFF. CDR3 nucleotides: TGTGCCAGCAGCTTAAGGGTAGCGGGGAATGAGCAGTTCTTC.

To note about this clone: The identical CDR3 is also encoded by other nucleotide sequences in the sample. V is TRBV9 and J is TRBJ1-3; no clear D gene. V lost 0 bases, J lost 2 bases, and 6 bases lay in between. CDR3 length equals 14 residues. From germline, CDR1 is SGDLS and CDR2 YYNGEE. The CDR3 DNA reads TGTGCCAGCAGCGTAGAGGCAGCTGGAAACACCATATATTTT. Amino acids: CASSVEAAGNTIYF.

Concerning this clone: Other DNA sequences in this specimen translate into the identical CDR3. The genes are TRBV18 and TRBJ2-7, with D tentatively TRBD1 (6 bases). The CDR3 has 14 amino acids. Deletions cut 6 bases from V and 1 base from J, with 13 bases between. CDR1 KGHSH and CDR2 LQKENI come from the germline V gene. CDR3 amino acids: CASSPGQLSYEQYF. CDR3 coding DNA: TGTGCCAGCTCCCCCGGACAGCTTTCCTACGAGCAGTACTTC. The entire variable domain, with the rest obtained from reference TRBV18 and TRBJ2-7, is as follows: NAGVMQNPRHLVRRRGQEARLRCSPMKGHSHVYWYRQLPEEGLKFMVYLQKENIIDESGMPKERFSAEFPKEGPSILRIQQVVRGDSAAYFCASSPGQLSYEQYFGPGTRLTVT.